Only a few counts were recorded for the clone carrying this TCR beta chain. The antigen remains undetermined. These data originate in a study of beta chain features in type 1 diabetes. The study, taken as a whole, reports: Across all four CD4+ subsets, people with type 1 diabetes showed modestly shorter TCRB CDR3s.

V lost 1 base, J lost 0 bases, and 6 bases lay in between. The germline V gene encodes CDR1 SGHVS and CDR2 FQNEAQ. The CDR3 extends over 14 amino acids. Sequenced material consisted of expressed TCRB transcripts (all of the isolated RNA was reverse transcribed). Assay: immunoSEQ multiplex PCR; the TCRdb copy retains only in-frame clones and omits some. The data contain more than 300,000 clones, around an eighth of them singletons. The receptor comes from a woman between 18 and 29 years old with type 1 diabetes. The material sequenced was naive CD4+ T cells from blood. The chain uses TRBV7-8 and TRBJ1-1; D uncertain. CDR3 protein: CASSLDGMNTEAFF. DNA for the CDR3: TGTGCCAGCAGCTTAGACGGTATGAACACTGAAGCTTTCTTT.